The clone carrying this T cell receptor beta chain was counted ten times or more. A library of TCRbeta sequences, prepared with unique molecular identifiers, was generated. TCRdb recomputed calls from the PCR reads with MiXCR, one row per CDR3 protein. The top ten clones hold approximately 4.2% of a sample with hundreds of thousands of distinct CDR3 sequences, 13% of them seen once. The sample belongs to a study of T-cell reconstitution after alpha-beta-depleted transplantation in children. Between the trimmed V and J ends, which lost 6 bases and 0 bases, there was a span of 14 bases. Germline V lookup: CDR1 MGHDK, CDR2 SYGVNS. The CDR3 length is 15 residues.

The sequence derives from a human donor who donated a stem cell graft to a child with Fanconi anemia. V and J are TRBV25-1 and TRBJ1-1; possibly TRBD1 for D (5 bases). The sample in question was PBMCs, obtained from the stem cell graft. CDR3 protein: CASRWWRGMNTEAFF. In DNA form, the CDR3 reads TGTGCCAGCAGATGGTGGCGGGGGATGAACACTGAAGCTTTCTTT. Full variable domain (missing parts from reference TRBV25-1 and TRBJ1-1): EADIYQTPRYLVIGTGKKITLECSQTMGHDKMYWYQQDPGMELHLIHYSYGVNSTEKGDLSSESTVSRIRTEHFPLTLESARPSHTSQYLCASRWWRGMNTEAFFGQGTRLTVV.